The clone carrying this TCR beta chain was detected many times. Between the trimmed V and J ends, which lost 1 base and 1 base, there was a span of 19 bases. Germline assignment: CDR1 SGHAT and CDR2 FQNNGV. The CDR3 is 18 residues long. This sample was included in a study of Graves' ophthalmopathy and Graves' hyperthyroidism. For repertoire sequencing, the TCR beta CDR3 regions were amplified from RNA transcripts. HTBI-primed first-round RT-PCR preceded second-round multiplex PCR. TCRdb re-derived calls from the multiplex PCR reads in MiXCR, one entry per CDR3 protein. The data contain a few hundred thousand distinct CDR3 sequences, around 16% of them singletons.

This sequence originates from a woman younger than 35 with Graves' ophthalmopathy. The chain has TRBV11-2 and TRBJ1-1; D remains unclear. Sequenced: peripheral blood. CDR3 in amino acids: CASSLGPGLSRGNTEAFF. The CDR3 DNA sequence: TGTGCCAGCAGCTTAGGTCCAGGCTTGAGTCGGGGGAACACTGAAGCTTTCTTT. The complete variable domain, with remaining parts taken from reference TRBV11-2 and TRBJ1-1, reads EAGVAQSPRYKIIEKRQSVAFWCNPISGHATLYWYQQILGQGPKLLIQFQNNGVVDDSQLPKDRFSAERLKGVDSTLKIQPAKLEDSAVYLCASSLGPGLSRGNTEAFFGQGTRLTVV.